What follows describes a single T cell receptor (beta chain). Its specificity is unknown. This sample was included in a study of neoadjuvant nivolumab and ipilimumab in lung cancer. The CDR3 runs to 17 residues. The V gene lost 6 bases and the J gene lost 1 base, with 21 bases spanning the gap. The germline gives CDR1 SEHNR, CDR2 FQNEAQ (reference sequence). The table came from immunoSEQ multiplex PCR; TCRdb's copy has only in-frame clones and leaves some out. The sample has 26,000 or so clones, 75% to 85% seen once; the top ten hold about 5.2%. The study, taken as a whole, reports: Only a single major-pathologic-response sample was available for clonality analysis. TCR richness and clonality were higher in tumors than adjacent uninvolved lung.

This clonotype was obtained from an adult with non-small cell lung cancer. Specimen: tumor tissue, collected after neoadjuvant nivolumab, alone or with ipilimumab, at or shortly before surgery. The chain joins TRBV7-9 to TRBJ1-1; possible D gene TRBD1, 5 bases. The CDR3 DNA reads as TGTGCCAGCAGTGGGGGGGAGGGAGGGAATTGGAACACTGAAGCTTTCTTT. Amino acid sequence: CASSGGEGGNWNTEAFF.